The clone carrying this T cell receptor beta chain was picked up many times. The antigen is not known. The data were obtained in a study of CD8+CD57+ T cells in acquired aplastic anemia. For the study at large: Mean yield of DNA from sorted CD4+ and CD8+ cells was approximately 3 ug.

For CDR3 and TCR beta VDJ profiling, genomic DNA was the template used. TCRdb processed the reads anew with MiXCR; each CDR3 protein has one entry. The sample holds 310,000 or so distinct CDR3 sequences, under 65% seen once. Study conclusions and caveats: No significant patient-versus-control difference appeared in CD8+ Simpson's diversity.

The germline CDR1 and CDR2 sequences are MNHNS and SASEGT. V gave up 3 bases and J gave up 4 bases, with 12 bases separating them. This CDR3 spans 15 amino acids. Patients selected for sequencing had displayed CD8+CD57+ cell expansion by flow cytometry. The rearrangement joins TRBV6-1 to TRBJ2-2, with D possibly TRBD1 on 5 matching bases. The sample taken for sequencing was sorted CD4+, CD8+, or CD8+CD57+ T cells (not recorded which) from PBMCs. The source of this sequence is a human donor with aplastic anemia. Here the CDR3 reads CASSETRVLTGELFF. The CDR3, as DNA: TGTGCCAGCAGTGAGACCAGGGTTCTCACCGGGGAGCTGTTTTTT.